This T cell receptor (beta chain) was documented in a study of cytomegalovirus exposure and HLA in healthy donors (dated by TCRdb to the late 2010s). Regarding the research as a whole: An earlier analysis of roughly 500 of the donors reported 250 to 300 Gb of sequence data and around 110 million unique TCR beta sequences from some 180 million T cells. The study combined high-throughput TCR immunosequencing, statistical association of individual TCRs with disease status, and machine learning to predict cytomegalovirus infection status. Using immunosequencing, the study profiled T cell repertoires from about 620 subjects and related those repertoires to cytomegalovirus serostatus. Donor age, sex, ethnicity and CMV serostatus were collected together with the repertoire data. Typing coverage varied by locus: about 620-630 donors for A, B, C, DRB1 and DQB1; roughly 500 for DQA1; about 590 for DPA1; approximately 450 for DPB1. The study was designed to test whether signatures of past pathogen exposure could be identified by cataloging public T cell receptors. Along with the approximately 670-subject first cohort, a separate validation cohort of about 110 different subjects was used. Several DR-DQ haplotypes were handled as single units for association and clustering because linkage in the cohort was strong. Every repertoire in the discovery cohort had been generated on one and the same sequencing platform. An early release that covered fewer than 800 HLA-typed donors contained approximately 300 gigabases of sequencing data and about 84 million unique TCR sequences. An earlier analysis of some 500 of the donors used high-throughput TCR beta sequencing to judge whether each TCR beta V gene segment behaved as functional or pseudogenic. Across 398 genotyped donors of the cohort, an average of approximately 240,000 unique TCR beta nucleotide sequences per donor were sequenced, and roughly 20% of those sequences were non-productive. A later genetic analysis took genome-wide SNP genotypes for about three fifths of the 666 donors and used that subset as a discovery cohort. Class I and class II HLA loci were covered by the typing at four-digit resolution. The later analysis used no new phenotypic data to find candidate immune exposures, relying instead on TCR beta sequences and their occurrence across donors. Among the roughly 400 genotyped donors, around 81% belonged to the genetic ancestry cluster associated with self-reported Caucasian donors. In a later analysis, previously published TCR beta repertoires from 500 to 750 donors were re-analyzed and high-resolution HLA genotyping was added so that TCR occurrence patterns could be studied. Summary of the overall study and its limitations: Most CMV-associated TCR beta chains appeared to be HLA-restricted in a later analysis, and the HLA associations seemed to be driven largely by CMV exposure. In the study, approximately 160 TCR beta chains were listed as associated with cytomegalovirus. According to a later genetic analysis, donors in an Asian-associated ancestry cluster had fewer N-insertions in productive TCRs than the approximately 700-donor mean. In a later analysis, HLA-associated TCR beta chains were found to be more clonally expanded and to have lower generation probabilities than equally common non-associated chains. A further reported finding was that TCR beta sequences accurately predicted the HLA-A and HLA-B alleles for most subjects in the first cohort. In an earlier analysis of some 500 of the donors, most TCR beta V segments appeared in productive rearrangements about 87% or about 30% of the time, broadly matching IMGT annotations. Assigning TCR associations to individual alleles was difficult when HLA alleles, especially DR and DQ, strongly co-occurred. In a later analysis, TCR association rates were found to vary across HLA loci, with the most associated TCRs seen for DRB1 alleles and the fewest for HLA-C alleles. Linkage disequilibrium might explain the correlated functional status among segregating V segments, but an unknown experimental factor could not be excluded. The 87-base-pair reads could not distinguish some IMGT-functional V segments, including TRBV6-2 and TRBV6-3, so those segments were excluded. Because some donors lacked HLA typing at each locus, the association tests relied only on the typed subset. The earlier analysis of 587 of the donors excluded roughly 17 rarely observed V segments, including chromosome 9 orphons, because counts were too low. Only TCR beta chains were sequenced in this cohort, and the absence of alpha or paired-chain data limited detectable features. A cluster of highly shared sequence variants was judged likely to represent a technical artifact of the sequencing pipeline. According to a later analysis, parvovirus B19, influenza, CMV and Epstein-Barr virus appeared linked to several top co-occurrence clusters. In both the original and validation cohorts, the classifier was reported to diagnose cytomegalovirus status with high specificity and sensitivity. The authors suggested that the approach could potentially be extended to other disease states and immunological phenotypes. V-gene and J-gene trimming of TCR beta chains was associated with a missense DCLRE1C variant in a later genetic analysis, and the association was replicated in an independent cohort. Specific HLA alleles were associated with over 15,000 TCR beta sequences at a false discovery rate of 0.05 in a later analysis. The only immune exposure information available for the cohort was CMV serostatus. Most TCR sequences were observed very rarely across donors, whereas some public TCRs were present in many individuals. Roughly uniform sequencing depth across donors was assumed in presence/absence analyses, although this assumption may not hold. A few of the identified cytomegalovirus-associated TCR beta chains were confirmed in vitro to be specific for cytomegalovirus antigens.

Relative to germline, V is 0 bases shorter and J is 2 bases shorter, with 12 bases between their ends. The CDR3 runs 16 residues from the cysteine to the phenylalanine. The sequence is cut down to CDR3 DNA, 48 bases in frame from base 1. As encoded in the germline V gene, CDR1 is SGHDT while CDR2 is YYEEEE. Preparation of the library involved the immunoSEQ multiplex PCR assay. The multiplex PCR relied on a mix of 60 forward primers for TCR Vbeta segments and 13 reverse primers for TCR Jbeta segments. The CDR3 region of rearranged TCR beta genes was amplified from genomic DNA with a multiplex PCR assay. The Illumina HiSeq System was used to sequence the amplified TCR beta libraries as 87-base-pair reads. The published analysis was carried out like this. In a later analysis, tens of millions of unique TCR beta chains were counted across the 500 to 850 repertoires, and roughly 10 million of these chains were shared by at least two donors. Raw reads were error-corrected and collapsed into unique sequences with a nearest-neighbor algorithm that merged closely related sequences to remove PCR and sequencing errors. CDR3 sequences were aligned to IMGT reference sequences to assign V, D and J gene segments. For a sequence to be retained, a match of at least six nucleotides was required to both a V gene segment and a J gene segment. A rearrangement counted as productive if the CDR3 had no stop codons and remained in frame with V and J, and every other rearrangement counted as non-productive. Following IMGT convention, CDR3 was defined as the stretch from the second conserved V-encoded cysteine to the conserved J-encoded phenylalanine. The earlier analysis of approximately 590 of the donors excluded any sequence lacking an unambiguous match to a single V gene segment. An earlier analysis of a few hundred of the donors classified V segments as functional when productive rearrangements were above 56.7% and as segregating when the standard deviation between donors was above 5%. A statistical classification framework was developed to diagnose cytomegalovirus status using the catalog of TCR beta chain sequences. V and J gene assignment, in a later analysis, came from comparing TCR nucleotide sequences with IMGT/GENE-DB human TR gene sequences. Using the TCRdist pipeline, a later analysis assigned CDR3 sequences along with most-parsimonious VDJ recombination scenarios. In a later analysis, every TCR beta chain was defined by the combination of its CDR3 amino acid sequence and its V-gene family, and reads without a unique V-gene family were dropped. A later analysis removed roughly 590 highly shared, low-generation-probability nucleotide sequences to deal with suspected cross-contamination and a sequencing artifact. For each public chain, a later analysis derived a clonal expansion index from normalized ranks of inferred template counts within each repertoire. A later analysis computed generation probabilities with a VDJ recombination model fitted to out-of-frame rearrangements, and checked the results against IGoR. Hypergeometric tests were used in a later analysis to score TCR-TCR, TCR-HLA and TCR-CMV co-occurrence, with a repertoire-size bias correction applied to the TCR pairs. In a later analysis, false discovery rates were estimated by permuting HLA or CMV assignments 20 times. In a later analysis, co-occurring TCRs were grouped with DBSCAN, and TCRdist sequence similarity was added when clustering was performed within HLA-allele-positive subsets. For co-occurrence clustering, repertoires with fewer than 30,000 or more than 120,000 public chains were excluded, along with roughly 5 repertoires with anomalous nucleotide sharing. The source is immuneACCESS, and TCRdb retained only in-frame sequences with V and J called. Part of the clones is not carried over; for the studies checked, unresolved V genes explain less than half of this, and the remainder is unexplained. V and J calls and clone size are given by that table; D and trimming were obtained from the DNA. This sample lists 100,000 to 150,000 clones; approximately 80% were detected once. The ten largest clones add up to 1% of the sample.

Regarding this clone: It has no known antigen specificity. No per-base quality is available; no much larger clone lies one base away.

The cohort comprised some 680 healthy bone marrow donors. All cohort members were sampled while nominally healthy, although unrecorded immune exposures were likely present. The donor was CMV seronegative and was included in the group of a few hundred seronegative cohort members. A peripheral blood sample was collected from each donor, and TCR beta sequencing was performed on peripheral blood mononuclear cells. The Qiagen DNeasy Blood Extraction Kit was used to extract genomic DNA from the blood cell samples. The origin of this receptor is a man aged 35 to 55 in good health and CMV-seronegative. The chain joins TRBV5-6 to TRBJ2-1; the D region possibly corresponds to TRBD1 (5 bases align). The sample taken for sequencing was PBMCs. The CDR3 region reads CASSLAWGTAYNEQFF. The nucleotide sequence reads TGTGCCAGCAGCTTGGCGTGGGGCACTGCCTACAATGAGCAGTTCTTC.